This T cell receptor (beta chain) derives from a study of radiotherapy plus CTLA-4 blockade in lung cancer. From germline, CDR1 is KGHSH and CDR2 LQKENI. The CDR3 totals 12 residues. The ends were cut back, 3 bases at V and 3 bases at J, with 4 bases in the middle. Some clones are missing from TCRdb's copy, which holds only in-frame ones; the method was immunoSEQ multiplex PCR. The table includes roughly 110,000 clones, 85% detected once. The sample consisted of peripheral blood, taken from a patient treated with radiotherapy plus ipilimumab. This sequence joins TRBV18 and TRBJ2-3; D is unresolved. This receptor was identified in a human donor with non-small cell lung cancer that progressed on radiotherapy plus ipilimumab. Some clones in this sample may be carry-over from other donors' samples. CDR3 nucleotide sequence: TGTGCCAGCTCACCCCAAACAGATACGCAGTATTTT. It yields the protein CASSPQTDTQYF.